The next 19 T cell receptor beta chains were all read from a single sample in a study of spatial heterogeneity in lung cancer. General study results and limits: Tracking of tumor mutation counts was seen in expanded intratumoral alpha and beta TCR counts.

MiXCR, run by TCRdb on the 5' RACE reads, gives a single entry per CDR3 protein. The sample lists about 100,000 distinct CDR3 sequences; under 4.5% were seen once. Time point described: sample taken at primary tumor resection. The antigens of these receptors remain unknown. The sequencing here drew on lung tumor tissue, taken at surgery. Receptors were obtained from a male donor with early-stage non-small cell lung cancer.

This clonotype was recorded many times. The chain has TRBV12-3 or TRBV12-4 and TRBJ1-5, with D perhaps TRBD1 (6 bases). The length of the CDR3 is 13 residues. V was cut by 3 bases and J by 5 bases, with 8 bases left in between. CDR3 DNA: TGTGCCAGCAGTTTTAGGGGGGATCAGCCCCAGCATTTT. Translation: CASSFRGDQPQHF.

This clonotype has ten or more counts. This sequence joins TRBV4-2 and TRBJ2-1, with 9 bases fitting TRBD2. V shed 3 bases, J shed 9 bases, and the junction held 6 bases outside the gene matches. This CDR3 region has 14 residues. The germline gives CDR1 LGHNA, CDR2 YNFKEQ. The CDR3 nucleotides read TGTGCCAGCAGCCACGCGGCGCGGGAGGGTGAGCAGTTCTTC. Residues: CASSHAAREGEQFF.

V is TRBV6-5 and J is TRBJ2-1; D is unclear. The CDR3 is 15 amino acids. Germline V CDR1 and CDR2: MNHEY, SVGAGI. V dropped 6 bases and J dropped 2 bases, with 14 bases sitting between them. The CDR3 DNA reads as TGTGCCAGCAGACCCCGTCGTTCGGCCTACAATGAGCAGTTCTTC. Translating it yields CASRPRRSAYNEQFF.

This clonotype was seen at least ten times. This chain joins TRBV28 and TRBJ1-3; D not resolved. CDR1 is MDHEN, CDR2 SYDVKM, per germline. The CDR3 consists of 15 residues. V lost 2 bases and J 3 bases, leaving 11 bases between the germline ends. Written as DNA, the CDR3 is TGTGCCAGCAGTTTAGCCCGGGCAGGTGGAAACACCATATATTTT. Its translation is CASSLARAGGNTIYF.

This clonotype has more than one count but fewer than ten. The V and J genes are TRBV6-1 and TRBJ1-4; TRBD1 agrees at 7 bases. J lost 10 bases, V lost 2 bases, and 4 bases had no gene match. Germline CDR1 is MNHNS and CDR2 is SASEGT. The CDR3 consists of 13 residues. DNA for the CDR3: TGTGCCAGCAGTGAACAAGGGGGCGGAAAACTGTTTTTT. Residues: CASSEQGGGKLFF.

This clonotype was recorded at least ten times. The rearrangement links TRBV5-1 to TRBJ1-2; D gene uncertain. CDR3 length equals 14 residues. V lost 1 base, J lost 4 bases, and 11 bases lay in between. Germline-derived CDR1 and CDR2 are SGHRS and YFSETQ. In nucleotides, the CDR3 is TGCGCCAGCAGCTTGACCGGGGAACTCTATGGCTACACCTTC. Translated: CASSLTGELYGYTF.

The chain is built from TRBV3-1 and TRBJ2-3; TRBD2 matches at 8 bases. There are 17 residues in the CDR3. V was pared by 3 bases and J by 2 bases, with 10 bases of the junction left unmatched. The germline V gene has CDR1 LGHDT and CDR2 YNNKEL (reference sequence). CDR3 sequence (DNA): TGTGCCAGCAGCCAGAGACTAGCGAGTCCCTTCACAGATACGCAGTATTTT. This gives the protein CASSQRLASPFTDTQYF.

This clonotype has at least ten counts. The rearrangement joins TRBV11-2 to TRBJ1-1; 7 bases align to TRBD1. CDR1 and CDR2 from the germline V gene are SGHAT and FQNNGV. V lost 4 bases, J lost 5 bases, and 10 bases stayed unmatched. The CDR3 has 15 residues. The CDR3 here is CASSSQQGKNTEAFF. CDR3 bases: TGTGCCAGCAGCTCCCAACAGGGGAAGAATACTGAAGCTTTCTTT.

This clonotype was counted ten times or more. The chain uses TRBV6-5 and TRBJ1-1; no reliable D call. Trimming removed 10 bases at V and 4 bases at J, with 10 bases between. This CDR3 has 11 amino acids. The germline V gene encodes CDR1 MNHEY and CDR2 SVGAGI. The CDR3 nucleotides are TGTGCCACTCGGACCCCCACTGAAGCTTTCTTT. Its translation is CATRTPTEAFF.

This clonotype was recorded at least ten times. The genes are TRBV27 and TRBJ2-1; D unclear. This CDR3 has 10 amino acids. Germline V lookup: CDR1 MNHEY, CDR2 SMNVEV (reference sequence). V was pared by 3 bases and J by 8 bases, with 2 bases between. CDR3 in amino acids: CASSFYEQFF. DNA for the CDR3: TGTGCCAGCAGTTTCTATGAGCAGTTCTTC.

This clonotype was seen more than once but under ten times. The chain links TRBV4-1 to TRBJ1-1; D not resolved. This CDR3 contains 13 residues. Germline assignment: CDR1 MGHRA and CDR2 YSYEKL. The ends were cut back, 7 bases at V and 4 bases at J, with 13 bases in the middle. The chain's CDR3 is CASNRGGITEAFF. CDR3 nucleotide sequence: TGCGCCAGCAACCGTGGAGGGATCACTGAAGCTTTCTTT.

There are many counts of this clonotype. The chain carries TRBV6-6 and TRBJ2-1; the D call may be TRBD1 or TRBD2 (5 bases each). The CDR3 has 16 residues. The V gene lost 6 bases and the J gene lost 2 bases, with 17 bases spanning the gap. CDR1 and CDR2 from the germline V gene are MNHNY and SVGAGI (reference sequence). The CDR3 sequence: CASSDSGTLTYNEQFF. In DNA form, the CDR3 reads TGTGCCAGCAGCGATTCCGGGACCTTAACCTACAATGAGCAGTTCTTC.

This clonotype has at least ten counts. This chain connects TRBV12-3 or TRBV12-4 to TRBJ2-2; D uncertain. Trimming shortened V by 3 bases and J by 6 bases, and 8 bases separated the two germline ends. The CDR3 has 13 amino acids. In DNA, the CDR3 is TGTGCCAGCAGTTTCCGGGTGGCCGGGGAGCTGTTTTTT. Protein sequence: CASSFRVAGELFF.

At least ten counts were recorded for this clonotype. This chain links TRBV28 with TRBJ2-4, with 7 bases identical to TRBD1. V shed 4 bases, J shed 8 bases, and the junction held 5 bases outside the gene matches. This CDR3 has 13 residues. Germline V lookup: CDR1 MDHEN, CDR2 SYDVKM. This chain's CDR3 is CASSYRGRDIQYF. The CDR3 bases are TGTGCCAGCAGTTACAGGGGTCGGGACATTCAGTACTTC.

This clonotype was recorded at least ten times. V gene TRBV7-9 combines with J gene TRBJ1-2, with 11 bases lining up with TRBD1. V trimming: 5 bases; J trimming: 6 bases; junction bases outside the gene matches: 11. Germline V CDR1 and CDR2: SEHNR, FQNEAQ (reference sequence). The CDR3 sequence is 16 residues long. The CDR3 sequence is CASSKGQGESWDGYTF. The CDR3, as DNA: TGTGCCAGCAGCAAGGGACAGGGGGAAAGTTGGGATGGCTACACCTTC.

This clonotype appeared a few times. The chain combines TRBV18 with TRBJ1-1; D is possibly TRBD1 (5 bases). The CDR3 runs to 15 residues. V was cut by 5 bases and J by 4 bases, with 17 bases left in between. CDR1 is KGHSH, CDR2 LQKENI, per germline. The CDR3 loop reads CASSNSQGGGTEAFF. DNA for the CDR3: TGTGCCAGCTCAAACTCCCAGGGCGGGGGCACTGAAGCTTTCTTT.

This clonotype has a count of ten or more. This sequence joins TRBV6-2 or TRBV6-3 and TRBJ2-4; D may correspond to TRBD1 or TRBD2 (6 bases each). Germline CDR1 reads MNHEY; CDR2 reads SVGEGT. V lost 0 bases and J lost 0, with 15 bases in between. The CDR3 loop spans 18 amino acids. The CDR3: CASSYSSNGGGAKNIQYF. Written as DNA, the CDR3 is TGTGCCAGCAGTTACTCGTCAAACGGAGGGGGAGCCAAAAACATTCAGTACTTC.

This clonotype came up a few times. The rearrangement joins TRBV5-1 to TRBJ2-1; D is undetermined. Deletions cut 2 bases from V and 9 bases from J, with 18 bases between. CDR1 and CDR2 (germline): SGHRS, YFSETQ. The CDR3 runs to 15 residues. CDR3 sequence: CASSFPNSGDGEQFF. The CDR3 coding sequence is TGCGCCAGCAGCTTCCCAAATTCAGGCGATGGTGAGCAGTTCTTC.

This clonotype was counted many times. The chain recombines TRBV5-1 with TRBJ2-1; TRBD2 is a possible D gene (5 bases). Germline assignment: CDR1 SGHRS and CDR2 YFSETQ. The CDR3 loop spans 14 amino acids. Trimming stripped 0 bases from V and 6 bases from J, with 10 bases between. The CDR3 loop is CASSLGSSFNEQFF. The CDR3 nucleotides read TGCGCCAGCAGCTTGGGTTCTAGCTTCAATGAGCAGTTCTTC.